Shown below are 2 T cell receptor beta chains from a single sample sequenced in a study of shared clonotypes between healthy human individuals. Repertoires were generated with immunoSEQ multiplex PCR, while TCRdb's copy carries only in-frame clones and drops some. The sample has under 1,100,000 clones; approximately 68% are singletons. Sample: memory CD4+ T cells sorted from blood. Subset: CD45RA-negative fraction. The receptors were sampled from a man younger than 35 in good health.

A word on this clone: Within the sample, other DNA sequences also encode this same CDR3. V and J are TRBV7-2 and TRBJ1-1; maybe TRBD1 (5 bases). Per the germline V gene, CDR1 is SGHTA and CDR2 is FQGNSA. This CDR3 contains 15 residues. Trimming pared 1 base from V and 1 base from J, leaving 10 bases between. The CDR3 region is CASSLEAGRNTEAFF. The CDR3 coding sequence is TGTGCCAGCAGCTTAGAGGCAGGGCGGAACACTGAAGCTTTCTTT. Complete variable domain (other parts from reference TRBV7-2 and TRBJ1-1): GAGVSQSPSNKVTEKGKDVELRCDPISGHTALYWYRQSLGQGLEFLIYFQGNSAPDKSGLPSDRFSAERTGGSVSTLTIQRTQQEDSAVYLCASSLEAGRNTEAFFGQGTRLTVV.

This clone has at least ten counts. The chain's CDR3 is CAWRQTGTGYNEQYF. The CDR3 bases are TGTGCCTGGAGACAGACCGGGACAGGGTACAACGAGCAGTACTTC. The gene calls are TRBV30 and TRBJ2-7; 9 nucleotides line up with TRBD1. This CDR3 has 15 amino acids. Trimming removed 3 bases from V and 5 bases from J; junction bases left unmatched: 11. The V gene's germline CDR1 is GTSNPN and CDR2 SVGIG (reference sequence).